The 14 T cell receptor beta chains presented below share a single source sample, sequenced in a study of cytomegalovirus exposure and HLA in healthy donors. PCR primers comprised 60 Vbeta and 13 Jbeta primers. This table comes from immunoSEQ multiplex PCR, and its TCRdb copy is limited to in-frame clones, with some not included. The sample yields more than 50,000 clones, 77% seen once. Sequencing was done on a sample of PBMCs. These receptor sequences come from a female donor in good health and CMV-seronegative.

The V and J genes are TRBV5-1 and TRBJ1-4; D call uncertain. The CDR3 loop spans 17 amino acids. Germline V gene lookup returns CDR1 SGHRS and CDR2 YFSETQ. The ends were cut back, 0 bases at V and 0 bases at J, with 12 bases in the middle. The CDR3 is CASSLEGRPATNEKLFF. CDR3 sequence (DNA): TGCGCCAGCAGCTTGGAAGGCAGGCCTGCAACTAATGAAAAACTGTTTTTT.

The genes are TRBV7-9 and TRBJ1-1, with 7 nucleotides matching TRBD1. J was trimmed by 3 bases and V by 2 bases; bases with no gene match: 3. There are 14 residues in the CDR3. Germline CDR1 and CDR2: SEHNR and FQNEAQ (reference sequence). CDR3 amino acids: CASSLPQGYTEAFF. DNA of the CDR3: TGTGCCAGCAGCTTACCACAGGGGTACACTGAAGCTTTCTTT.

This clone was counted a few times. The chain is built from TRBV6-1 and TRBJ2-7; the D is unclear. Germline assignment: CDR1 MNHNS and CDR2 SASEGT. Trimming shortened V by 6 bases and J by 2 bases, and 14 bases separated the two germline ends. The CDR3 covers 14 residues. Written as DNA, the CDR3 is TGTGCCAGCAGGGCGACTCTGTGGGCCTACGAGCAGTACTTC. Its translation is CASRATLWAYEQYF.

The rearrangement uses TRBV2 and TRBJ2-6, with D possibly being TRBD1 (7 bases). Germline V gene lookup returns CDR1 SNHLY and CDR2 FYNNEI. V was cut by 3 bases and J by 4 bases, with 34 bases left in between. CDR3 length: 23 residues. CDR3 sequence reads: CASSDDGIKWRDRVLLGANVLTF. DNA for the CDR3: TGTGCCAGCAGTGACGACGGTATCAAGTGGCGGGACAGAGTTCTTCTGGGGGCCAACGTCCTGACTTTC.

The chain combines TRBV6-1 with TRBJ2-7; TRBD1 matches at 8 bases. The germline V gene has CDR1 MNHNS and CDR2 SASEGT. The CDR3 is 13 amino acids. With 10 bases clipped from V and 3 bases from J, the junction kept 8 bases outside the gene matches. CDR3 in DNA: TGTGCCATTCAGGGGACAGGAGTCTACGAGCAGTACTTC. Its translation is CAIQGTGVYEQYF.

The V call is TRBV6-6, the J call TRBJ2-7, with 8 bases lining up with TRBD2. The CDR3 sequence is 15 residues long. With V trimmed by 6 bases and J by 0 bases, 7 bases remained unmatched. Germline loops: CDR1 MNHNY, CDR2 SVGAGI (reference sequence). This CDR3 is CASSPLAGTSYEQYF. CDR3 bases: TGTGCCAGCAGCCCCTTAGCGGGGACCTCCTACGAGCAGTACTTC.

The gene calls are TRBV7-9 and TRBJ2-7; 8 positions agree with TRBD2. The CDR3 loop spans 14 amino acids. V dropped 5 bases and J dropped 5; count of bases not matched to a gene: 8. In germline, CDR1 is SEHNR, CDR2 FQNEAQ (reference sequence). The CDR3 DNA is TGTGCCAGCAGCCCCCGCGGGGGGCCCGACGAGCAGTACTTC. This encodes CASSPRGGPDEQYF. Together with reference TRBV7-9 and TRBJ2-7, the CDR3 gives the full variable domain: DTGVSQNPRHKITKRGQNVTFRCDPISEHNRLYWYRQTLGQGPEFLTYFQNEAQLEKSRLLSDRFSAERPKGSFSTLEIQRTEQGDSAMYLCASSPRGGPDEQYFGPGTRLTVT.

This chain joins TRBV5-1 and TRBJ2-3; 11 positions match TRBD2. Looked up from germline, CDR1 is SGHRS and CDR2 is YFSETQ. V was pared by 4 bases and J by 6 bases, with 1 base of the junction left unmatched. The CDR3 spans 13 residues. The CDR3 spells CASSRTSGDTQYF. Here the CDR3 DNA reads TGCGCCAGCAGCAGGACTAGCGGGGATACGCAGTATTTT.

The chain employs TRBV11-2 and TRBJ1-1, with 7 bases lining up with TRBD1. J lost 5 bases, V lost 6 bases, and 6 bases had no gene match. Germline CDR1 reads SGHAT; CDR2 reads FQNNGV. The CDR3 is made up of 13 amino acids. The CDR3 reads CASSFQGGTEAFF. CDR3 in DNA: TGTGCCAGCAGTTTCCAGGGGGGTACTGAAGCTTTCTTT.

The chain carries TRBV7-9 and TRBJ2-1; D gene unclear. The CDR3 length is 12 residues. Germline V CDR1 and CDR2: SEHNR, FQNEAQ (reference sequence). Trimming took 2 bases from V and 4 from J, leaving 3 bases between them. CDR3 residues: CASSLYYNEQFF. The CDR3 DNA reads TGTGCCAGCAGCTTATATTACAATGAGCAGTTCTTC. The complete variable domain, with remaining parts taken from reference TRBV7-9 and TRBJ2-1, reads DTGVSQNPRHKITKRGQNVTFRCDPISEHNRLYWYRQTLGQGPEFLTYFQNEAQLEKSRLLSDRFSAERPKGSFSTLEIQRTEQGDSAMYLCASSLYYNEQFFGPGTRLTVL.

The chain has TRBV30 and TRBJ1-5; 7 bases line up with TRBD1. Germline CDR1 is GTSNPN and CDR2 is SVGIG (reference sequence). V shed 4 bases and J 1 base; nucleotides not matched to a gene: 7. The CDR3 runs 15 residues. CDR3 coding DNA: TGTGCCTGGACTCCACAGGGGTCCAGCAATCAGCCCCAGCATTTT. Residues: CAWTPQGSSNQPQHF.

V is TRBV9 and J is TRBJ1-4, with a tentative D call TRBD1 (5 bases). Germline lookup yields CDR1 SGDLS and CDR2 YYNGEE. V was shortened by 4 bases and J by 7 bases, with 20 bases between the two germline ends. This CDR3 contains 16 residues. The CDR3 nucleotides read TGTGCCAGCAGCATCTGCCCCGGGGGAGGAGGTGAAAAACTGTTTTTT. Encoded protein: CASSICPGGGGEKLFF.

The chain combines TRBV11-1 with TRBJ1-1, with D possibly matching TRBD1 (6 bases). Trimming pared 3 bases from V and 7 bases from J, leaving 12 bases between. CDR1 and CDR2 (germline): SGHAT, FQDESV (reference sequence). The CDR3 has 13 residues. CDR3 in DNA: TGTGCCAGCAGCTTTGGGGGGGCCGGTGAAGCTTTCTTT. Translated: CASSFGGAGEAFF.

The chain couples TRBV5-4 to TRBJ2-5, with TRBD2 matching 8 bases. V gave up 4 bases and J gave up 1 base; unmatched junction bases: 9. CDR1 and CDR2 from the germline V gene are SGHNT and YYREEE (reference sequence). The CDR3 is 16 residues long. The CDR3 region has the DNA TGTGCCAGCAGCCGGGGGGGAGCGGAGATCCAAGAGACCCAGTACTTC. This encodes CASSRGGAEIQETQYF.